This T cell receptor beta chain was observed in a study of regulatory T cells in long-lasting Graves disease. For the study at large: Patients with new Graves' disease had used antithyroid drugs below 3 months.

Time point of the sample: newly diagnosed GD, antithyroid drugs for less than 3 months. From RNA extracted from PBMCs, the TCR library was made. This CDR3 comprises 11 residues. Per the germline V gene, CDR1 is DFQATT and CDR2 is SNEGSKA (reference sequence). V was trimmed by 1 base and J by 6 bases, leaving 4 bases between them. To make TCR beta libraries, researchers used iRepertoire HTBI primers and Arm-PCR of CDR3 regions. Each CDR3 protein is one row after TCRdb ran MiXCR on the multiplex PCR reads. Of hundreds of thousands of distinct CDR3 sequences in the sample, 13% were seen once. Note on this clonotype: Its antigen is not identified.

Broader study findings: Persistent Graves' disease cases displayed lower TCR diversity than newly diagnosed ones.

The same sample was also studied in work on T cells in Graves' hyperthyroidism and ophthalmopathy. That investigation notes: Thyroid ultrasound and orbital computed tomography, with clinical symptoms and serum thyroxine and TRAb, informed diagnoses. With a median lead of about six months before onset, the model predicted ophthalmopathy.

The TCR sequence derives from a man aged 30-40 years with Graves disease. The input for sequencing was peripheral blood mononuclear cells (PBMCs), taken at new diagnosis, from a patient treated with antithyroid drugs. The chain recombines TRBV20-1 with TRBJ2-1; D not certain. Written as DNA, the CDR3 is TGCAGTGCTAGAGGTCCCAATGAGCAGTTCTTC. The encoded protein is CSARGPNEQFF.